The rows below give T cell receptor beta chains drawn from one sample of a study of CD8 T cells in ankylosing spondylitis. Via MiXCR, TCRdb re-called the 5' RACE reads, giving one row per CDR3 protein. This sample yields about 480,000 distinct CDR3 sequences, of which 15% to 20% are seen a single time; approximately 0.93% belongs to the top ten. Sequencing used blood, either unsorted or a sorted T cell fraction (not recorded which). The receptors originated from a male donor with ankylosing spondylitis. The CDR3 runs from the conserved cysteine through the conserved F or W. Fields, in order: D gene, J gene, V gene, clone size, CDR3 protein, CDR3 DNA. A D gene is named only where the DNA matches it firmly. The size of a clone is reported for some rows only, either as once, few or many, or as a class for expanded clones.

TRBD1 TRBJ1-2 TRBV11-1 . CASSRRTGKEGYGYTF TGTGCCAGCAGCCGGCGGACAGGGAAGGAGGGATATGGCTACACCTTC
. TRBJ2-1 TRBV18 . CASGGVRDEQFF TGTGCCAGCGGCGGGGTCCGGGATGAGCAGTTCTTC
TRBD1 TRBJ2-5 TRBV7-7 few CASSRHRGETQYF TGTGCTAGCAGCCGCCACAGGGGGGAGACCCAGTACTTC
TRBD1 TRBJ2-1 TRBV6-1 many CASSQDRVQWEQFF TGTGCCAGCAGTCAGGACAGGGTTCAATGGGAGCAGTTCTTC
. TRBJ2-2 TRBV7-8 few CASSLKSRVENTGELFF TGTGCCAGCAGCTTAAAGTCGAGGGTCGAAAACACCGGGGAGCTGTTTTTT
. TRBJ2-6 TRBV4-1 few CASSQGAGQLLSGANVLTF TGCGCCAGCAGCCAAGGGGCGGGACAGCTCTTGTCTGGGGCCAACGTCCTGACTTTC
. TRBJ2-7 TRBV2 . CASSISPYEQYF TGTGCCAGCTCAATCTCCCCCTACGAGCAGTACTTC
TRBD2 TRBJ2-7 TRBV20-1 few CSARDAGTSGGAYEQYF TGCAGTGCTAGAGACGCCGGGACTAGCGGGGGGGCTTACGAGCAGTACTTC
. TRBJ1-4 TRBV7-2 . CASSLYATNEKLFF TGTGCCAGCAGTTTGTATGCAACTAATGAAAAACTGTTTTTT
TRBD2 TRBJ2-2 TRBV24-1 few CATGAAGGPGELFF TGTGCCACCGGAGCCGCGGGAGGACCCGGGGAGCTGTTTTTT
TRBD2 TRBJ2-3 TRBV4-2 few CASSPLAGDGDTQYF TGTGCCAGCAGCCCGCTAGCGGGAGACGGAGATACGCAGTATTTT
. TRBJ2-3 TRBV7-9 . CASGDGASTDTQYF TGTGCCAGTGGGGACGGAGCTAGCACAGATACGCAGTATTTT
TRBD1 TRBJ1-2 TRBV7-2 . CASSMDRGAVSFGYTF TGTGCCAGCAGCATGGACAGGGGGGCCGTTTCGTTTGGCTACACCTTC
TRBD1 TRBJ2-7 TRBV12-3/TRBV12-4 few CASSPRGPKSYEQYF TGTGCCAGCTCCCCCAGGGGGCCCAAATCTTACGAGCAGTACTTC
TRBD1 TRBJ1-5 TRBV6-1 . CATQGQGFPGNQPQHF TGTGCCACACAGGGACAGGGGTTTCCGGGCAATCAGCCCCAGCATTTT
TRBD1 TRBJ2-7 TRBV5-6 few CASSNRDSSYEQYF TGTGCCAGCAGCAACCGGGACAGCTCCTACGAGCAGTACTTC
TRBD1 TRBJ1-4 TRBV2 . CASRSGTGGEKLFF TGTGCCAGCAGGAGCGGGACAGGGGGTGAAAAACTGTTTTTT
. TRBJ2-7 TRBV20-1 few CSAIRTPDYEQYF TGCAGTGCTATTCGGACACCTGACTACGAGCAGTACTTC
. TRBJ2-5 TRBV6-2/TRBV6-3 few CASSVRGPETQYF TGTGCCAGCAGCGTGAGGGGTCCGGAGACCCAGTACTTC
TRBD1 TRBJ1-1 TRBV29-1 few CSTRTGGNTEAFF TGCAGCACCCGGACAGGGGGTAACACTGAAGCTTTCTTT
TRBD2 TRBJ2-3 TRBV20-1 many CSATLIAGGPVDTQYF TGCAGTGCTACCCTGATAGCGGGAGGGCCGGTAGATACGCAGTATTTT
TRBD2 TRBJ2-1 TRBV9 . CASSLGTSGSVAYNEQFF TGTGCCAGCAGCCTCGGGACTAGCGGGAGTGTGGCCTACAATGAGCAGTTCTTC
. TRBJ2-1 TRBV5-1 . CASSLDVGSNEQFF TGCGCCAGCAGCTTGGATGTAGGGTCGAACGAGCAGTTCTTC
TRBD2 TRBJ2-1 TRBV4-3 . CASSQGRGLAGITYNEQFF TGCGCCAGCAGCCAAGGCCGTGGGCTAGCGGGTATAACCTACAATGAGCAGTTCTTC
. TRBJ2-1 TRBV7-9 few CASSLGRQGSYNEQFF TGTGCCAGCAGCTTAGGGCGCCAGGGCTCCTACAATGAGCAGTTCTTC
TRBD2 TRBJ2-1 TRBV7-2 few CASSPTRTSGKGNEQFF TGTGCCAGCAGCCCGACCCGGACTAGCGGGAAAGGCAATGAGCAGTTCTTC
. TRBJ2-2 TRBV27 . CASRSGRLPGELFF TGTGCCAGCAGATCCGGGAGACTACCCGGGGAGCTGTTTTTT
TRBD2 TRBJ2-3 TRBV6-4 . CASSVTSGCTDTQYF TGTGCCAGCAGTGTGACTAGCGGGTGCACAGATACGCAGTATTTT
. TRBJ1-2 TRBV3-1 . CASSQEERGGGYTF TGTGCCAGCAGCCAAGAGGAGCGGGGAGGTGGCTACACCTTC
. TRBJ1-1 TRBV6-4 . CASSWGLGTEAFF TGTGCCAGCAGTTGGGGTTTGGGCACTGAAGCTTTCTTT
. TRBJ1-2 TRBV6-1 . CANQPGYTF TGTGCCAACCAGCCCGGCTACACCTTC
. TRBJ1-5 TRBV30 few CAWSSPISNSNQPQHF TGTGCCTGGAGCAGCCCGATAAGTAATAGCAATCAGCCCCAGCATTTT
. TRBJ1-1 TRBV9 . CASSVNSSPAFF TGTGCCAGCAGCGTCAACTCTTCACCAGCTTTCTTT
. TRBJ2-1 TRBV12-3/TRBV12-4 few CASSFGGSVNEQFF TGTGCCAGCAGTTTCGGGGGATCGGTCAATGAGCAGTTCTTC
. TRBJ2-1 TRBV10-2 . CASSERGALGFEQFF TGCGCCAGCAGTGAACGGGGGGCGCTGGGGTTTGAGCAGTTCTTC
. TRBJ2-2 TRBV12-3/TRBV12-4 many CASSLAGRQGGELFF TGTGCCAGCAGTTTAGCTGGAAGGCAGGGCGGGGAGCTGTTTTTT
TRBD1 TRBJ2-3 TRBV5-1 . CASSPGTGSMPDTQYF TGCGCCAGCAGCCCAGGGACAGGGTCCATGCCTGATACGCAGTATTTT
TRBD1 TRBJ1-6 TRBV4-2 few CASSQETGADSPLHF TGTGCCAGCAGCCAAGAGACAGGGGCGGATTCACCCCTCCACTTT
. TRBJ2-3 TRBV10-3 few CAIREGGYDTQYF TGTGCCATCAGAGAGGGGGGATACGATACGCAGTATTTT
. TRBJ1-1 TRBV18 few CASSVQGPGTEAFF TGTGCCAGCTCAGTACAGGGTCCGGGGACTGAAGCTTTCTTT
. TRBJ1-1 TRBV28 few CASSTTGLNTEAFF TGTGCCAGCAGTACCACAGGGCTGAACACTGAAGCTTTCTTT
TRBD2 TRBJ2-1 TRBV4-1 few CASSQVLIAGSYNEQFF TGCGCCAGCAGCCAAGTATTAATAGCGGGATCCTACAATGAGCAGTTCTTC
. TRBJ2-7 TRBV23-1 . CASTKDRPYDEQYF TGCGCCAGCACAAAAGACAGACCCTACGACGAGCAGTACTTC
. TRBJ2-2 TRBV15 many CATSGASAGELFF TGTGCCACCAGCGGGGCGTCGGCCGGGGAGCTGTTTTTT
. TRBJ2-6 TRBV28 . CASRGNPTGNSGANVLTF TGTGCCAGCAGGGGAAATCCGACGGGAAACTCTGGGGCCAACGTCCTGACTTTC
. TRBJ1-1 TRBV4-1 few CASSQEVGVNTEAFF TGCGCCAGCAGCCAAGAGGTGGGTGTGAACACTGAAGCTTTCTTT
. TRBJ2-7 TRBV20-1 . CSASMQANSYEQYF TGCAGTGCTAGTATGCAGGCCAACTCCTACGAGCAGTACTTC
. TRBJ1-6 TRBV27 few CASSRLDSNNSPLHF TGTGCCAGCAGCCGTCTGGACAGCAATAATTCACCCCTCCACTTT
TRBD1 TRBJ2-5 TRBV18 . CASSRLGQQETQYF TGTGCCAGCTCACGCCTGGGACAGCAAGAGACCCAGTACTTC
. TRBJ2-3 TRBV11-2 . CASSTRGASTDTQYF TGTGCCAGCAGCACCCGCGGGGCCTCCACAGATACGCAGTATTTT
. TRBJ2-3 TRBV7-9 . CASSDRPGLKVTDTQYF TGTGCCAGCAGCGATAGACCGGGACTCAAAGTCACAGATACGCAGTATTTT
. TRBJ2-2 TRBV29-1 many CSVVRWVSGNTGELFF TGCAGCGTCGTACGTTGGGTTAGCGGGAACACCGGGGAGCTGTTTTTT
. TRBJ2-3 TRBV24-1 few CATSDSRGSPTQYF TGTGCCACCAGTGATTCGCGTGGTAGTCCTACGCAGTATTTT
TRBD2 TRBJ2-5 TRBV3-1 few CASSEAGLGPQETQYF TGTGCCAGCAGCGAGGCGGGACTAGGACCCCAAGAGACCCAGTACTTC
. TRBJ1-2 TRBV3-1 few CASSQDIGDSGYTF TGTGCCAGCAGCCAAGATATCGGGGATTCTGGCTACACCTTC